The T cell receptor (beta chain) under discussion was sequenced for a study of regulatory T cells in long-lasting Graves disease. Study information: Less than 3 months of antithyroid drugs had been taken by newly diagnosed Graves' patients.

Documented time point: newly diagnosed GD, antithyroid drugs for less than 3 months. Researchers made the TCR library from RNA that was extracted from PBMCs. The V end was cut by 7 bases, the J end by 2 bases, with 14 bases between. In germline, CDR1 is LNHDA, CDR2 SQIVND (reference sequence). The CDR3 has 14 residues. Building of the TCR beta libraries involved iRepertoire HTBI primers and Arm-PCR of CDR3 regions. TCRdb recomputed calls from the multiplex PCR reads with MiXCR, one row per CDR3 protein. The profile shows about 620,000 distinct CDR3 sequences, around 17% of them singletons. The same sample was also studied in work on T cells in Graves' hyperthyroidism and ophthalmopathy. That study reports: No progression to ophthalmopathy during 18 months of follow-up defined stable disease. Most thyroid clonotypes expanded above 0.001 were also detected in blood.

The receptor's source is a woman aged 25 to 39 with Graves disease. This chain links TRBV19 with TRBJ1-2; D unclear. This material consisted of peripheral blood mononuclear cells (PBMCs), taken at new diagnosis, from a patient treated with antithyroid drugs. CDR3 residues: CASTRKALNYGYTF. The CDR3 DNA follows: TGTGCCAGTACCAGGAAGGCCCTCAACTATGGCTACACCTTC.